Following are 24 T cell receptor beta chains from one sample sequenced in a study of control samples from healthy donors and cancer patients. This table comes from immunoSEQ multiplex PCR, and its TCRdb copy is limited to in-frame clones, with some not included. The data contain about 190,000 clones, 91% of them seen just once; the ten biggest clones take up around 1.9%. Sequencing used blood. The receptors were gathered from a man aged 25-45 years in good health.

The rearrangement links TRBV3-1 (or the pseudogene TRBV3-2) to TRBJ1-2; 9 bases are a match to TRBD1. The V gene's germline CDR1 is LGHDT and CDR2 YNNKEL (reference sequence). The CDR3 runs to 14 residues. After removal of 6 bases from V and 4 bases from J, the junction contained 6 bases not matched to a gene. CDR3 sequence (DNA): TGTGCCAGCAGGAAGGGACAGGGAAGCTATGGCTACACCTTC. It codes for CASRKGQGSYGYTF.

This sequence joins TRBV3-1 (or the pseudogene TRBV3-2) and TRBJ2-1; D unresolved. Germline V gives CDR1 LGHDT, CDR2 YNNKEL (reference sequence). Trimming pared 1 base from V and 5 bases from J, leaving 6 bases between. This CDR3 has 13 residues. The CDR3 bases are TGTGCCAGCAGCCAAGCATGGGACAATGAGCAGTTCTTC. Residues: CASSQAWDNEQFF.

CDR3 residues: CASSSTGDITEAFF. The CDR3 nucleotides read TGTGCCAGCAGCTCGACAGGGGACATCACTGAAGCTTTCTTT. V and J are TRBV7-9 and TRBJ1-1, with 8 bases matching TRBD1. The CDR3 runs 14 residues. Germline trimming cut 4 bases from V and 4 bases from J; bases unmatched to any gene: 5. Per the germline V gene, CDR1 is SEHNR and CDR2 is FQNEAQ (reference sequence).

The chain joins TRBV5-1 to TRBJ1-4; D unclear. V was pared by 2 bases and J by 2 bases, with 7 bases between. CDR3 length: 14 residues. CDR1 and CDR2 (germline): SGHRS, YFSETQ. The CDR3 DNA follows: TGCGCCAGCAGCTTATCGAGTACTAATGAAAAACTGTTTTTT. Protein product: CASSLSSTNEKLFF. The full variable domain, with the rest looked up from reference TRBV5-1 and TRBJ1-4, is KAGVTQTPRYLIKTRGQQVTLSCSPISGHRSVSWYQQTPGQGLQFLFEYFSETQRNKGNFPGRFSGRQFSNSRSEMNVSTLELGDSALYLCASSLSSTNEKLFFGSGTQLSVL.

The rearrangement uses TRBV7-2 and TRBJ1-5, with D possibly being TRBD1 (5 bases). The CDR3 totals 14 residues. The V gene lost 6 bases and the J gene lost 16 bases, with 25 bases spanning the gap. In germline, CDR1 is SGHTA, CDR2 FQGNSA. The CDR3 reads CASSPLSRAPYLHF. CDR3 coding DNA: TGTGCCAGCAGTCCATTAAGCAGGGCCCCGTATTTACATTTT.

This chain uses TRBV9 with TRBJ1-2, with 9 nucleotides matching TRBD1. The junction had 11 bases not matched to a gene; V was cut back by 4 bases and J by 7 bases. The CDR3 runs 15 residues. Germline V gene lookup returns CDR1 SGDLS and CDR2 YYNGEE. Written as DNA, the CDR3 is TGTGCCAGCAGCCCAAACACGCCGGGACAGGGTGGCTACACCTTC. This translates into CASSPNTPGQGGYTF. Full variable domain (remainder filled in from reference TRBV9 and TRBJ1-2): DSGVTQTPKHLITATGQRVTLRCSPRSGDLSVYWYQQSLDQGLQFLIQYYNGEERAKGNILERFSAQQFPDLHSELNLSSLELGDSALYFCASSPNTPGQGGYTFGSGTRLTVV.

The V call is TRBV3-1 (or the pseudogene TRBV3-2), the J call TRBJ1-4; D gene ambiguous. Germline CDR1 is LGHDT and CDR2 is YNNKEL (reference sequence). This CDR3 comprises 19 residues. Trimming removed 3 bases from V and 2 bases from J, with 22 bases in between. CDR3 region: CASSQPLGRLGGTNEKLFF. The CDR3 DNA follows: TGTGCCAGCAGCCAGCCCTTGGGCAGGCTAGGTGGTACTAATGAAAAACTGTTTTTT.

This clone has only one observation. This rearrangement joins TRBV6-5 to TRBJ1-5, with unresolved D. V was trimmed by 5 bases and J by 3 bases, leaving 8 bases between them. CDR3 length equals 13 residues. Germline values: CDR1 MNHEY, CDR2 SVGAGI. DNA for the CDR3: TGTGCCAGCAGTACCAGTTTCAATCAGCCCCAGCATTTT. It translates to CASSTSFNQPQHF.

This clone was seen just once. The chain links TRBV21-1 to TRBJ1-1. TRBV21-1 corresponds to a pseudogene. This CDR3 comprises 13 residues. The CDR3 region is CASSHEGPTEAFF. Here the CDR3 DNA reads TGTGCCAGCAGTCACGAAGGACCCACTGAAGCTTTCTTT.

Worth noting for this clone: Different DNA sequences within this sample yield the same CDR3. The rearrangement uses TRBV6-5 and TRBJ1-5; TRBD1 matches 9 bases. This CDR3 region has 14 residues. V was clipped by 5 bases and J by 7 bases; unmatched bases: 6. The V gene's germline CDR1 is MNHEY and CDR2 SVGAGI. This chain's CDR3 is CASSRDRVGQPQHF. The CDR3 DNA is TGTGCCAGCAGTAGGGACAGGGTCGGCCAGCCCCAGCATTTT.

The gene calls are TRBV7-8 and TRBJ2-2, with 8 bases lining up with TRBD1. V lost 6 bases, J lost 6 bases, and 3 bases stayed unmatched. Looked up from germline, CDR1 is SGHVS and CDR2 is FQNEAQ. This CDR3 region has 13 residues. The CDR3 region is CASRQQGAGELFF. Written as DNA, the CDR3 is TGTGCCAGCAGACAACAGGGGGCCGGGGAGCTGTTTTTT.

The chain is built from TRBV19 and TRBJ1-2; the D gene is possibly TRBD1 (6 bases). Germline CDR1 is LNHDA and CDR2 is SQIVND (reference sequence). The CDR3 loop spans 14 amino acids. The V gene lost 3 bases and the J gene lost 5 bases, with 13 bases spanning the gap. CDR3 in amino acids: CASSITRTDYGYTF. The CDR3 DNA reads as TGTGCCAGTAGTATTACCCGGACAGATTATGGCTACACCTTC. The full variable domain, its missing parts supplied by reference TRBV19 and TRBJ1-2, is DGGITQSPKYLFRKEGQNVTLSCEQNLNHDAMYWYRQDPGQGLRLIYYSQIVNDFQKGDIAEGYSVSREKKESFPLTVTSAQKNPTAFYLCASSITRTDYGYTFGSGTRLTVV.

The chain carries TRBV20-1 and TRBJ2-4, with a weak D call TRBD1 (6 bases). V was trimmed by 5 bases and J by 9 bases, leaving 11 bases between them. This CDR3 comprises 11 residues. Germline CDR1 reads DFQATT; CDR2 reads SNEGSKA (reference sequence). CDR3 nucleotide sequence: TGCAGTGCTCAACAGGGACCCATTCAGTACTTC. Amino acids: CSAQQGPIQYF.

This chain uses TRBV10-3 with TRBJ1-5; D remains ambiguous. Germline V gene data show CDR1 as ENHRY and CDR2 as SYGVKD. The length of the CDR3 is 15 residues. Between the trimmed V and J ends, which lost 2 bases and 0 bases, there was a span of 8 bases. For the CDR3, the DNA is TGTGCCATCAGTGAGAACATCGATAGCAATCAGCCCCAGCATTTT. Translation gives CAISENIDSNQPQHF.

This chain joins TRBV6-5 and TRBJ2-1; 15 bases agree with TRBD2. After removal of 4 bases from V and 9 bases from J, the junction contained 4 bases not matched to a gene. Per the germline V gene, CDR1 is MNHEY and CDR2 is SVGAGI. CDR3 length equals 15 residues. The CDR3 sequence is CASSWTSGGGGEQFF. Here the CDR3 DNA reads TGTGCCAGCAGTTGGACTAGCGGGGGGGGCGGTGAGCAGTTCTTC.

The V and J genes are TRBV7-8 and TRBJ1-3, with D uncertain. This CDR3 contains 15 residues. With 1 base removed from V and 4 bases from J, the gap between germline ends came to 11 bases. Germline V lookup: CDR1 SGHVS, CDR2 FQNEAQ. CDR3 DNA sequence: TGTGCCAGCAGCTTAGGACCGTCTCTGGGAAACACCATATATTTT. Amino acid sequence: CASSLGPSLGNTIYF.

The chain uses TRBV27 and TRBJ2-3; TRBD1 aligns across 8 bases. V lost 6 bases to trimming and J lost 6 bases; unmatched junction nucleotides: 14. Germline V CDR1 and CDR2: MNHEY, SMNVEV (reference sequence). This CDR3 comprises 16 residues. CDR3 loop: CASSPLTGVITDTQYF. CDR3 DNA sequence: TGTGCCAGCAGCCCACTGACAGGGGTGATAACCGATACGCAGTATTTT.

The chain combines TRBV27 with TRBJ2-1, with TRBD2 matching 8 bases. The germline gives CDR1 MNHEY, CDR2 SMNVEV (reference sequence). The CDR3 consists of 16 residues. V lost 3 bases and J lost 2; bases outside the gene matches: 6. The CDR3 sequence is CASSLGAGVTYNEQFF. In DNA, the CDR3 is TGTGCCAGCAGTTTGGGAGCGGGGGTTACCTACAATGAGCAGTTCTTC.

V is TRBV4-1 and J is TRBJ1-5, with D tentatively TRBD1 (5 bases). CDR1 and CDR2 (germline): MGHRA, YSYEKL. There are 15 residues in the CDR3. V lost 3 bases, J lost 4 bases, and 13 bases lay in between. Written as DNA, the CDR3 is TGCGCCAGCAGCCAGATGGGACCTGCTAATCAGCCCCAGCATTTT. This encodes CASSQMGPANQPQHF.

V gene TRBV5-1 combines with J gene TRBJ1-6, with 11 bases that match TRBD1. V gave up 4 bases and J gave up 9 bases; unmatched junction bases: 3. The CDR3 contains 14 residues. Germline CDR1 is SGHRS and CDR2 is YFSETQ. The DNA of the CDR3 is TGCGCCAGCAGCCCGGACAGGGGGCGTTCACCCCTCCACTTT. Protein: CASSPDRGRSPLHF. The complete variable domain, with remaining parts taken from reference TRBV5-1 and TRBJ1-6, reads KAGVTQTPRYLIKTRGQQVTLSCSPISGHRSVSWYQQTPGQGLQFLFEYFSETQRNKGNFPGRFSGRQFSNSRSEMNVSTLELGDSALYLCASSPDRGRSPLHFGNGTRLTVT.

The chain recombines TRBV9 with TRBJ2-5; the D is unclear. The CDR3 loop spans 14 amino acids. With 0 bases removed from V and 5 bases from J, the gap between germline ends came to 11 bases. Germline CDR1 and CDR2: SGDLS and YYNGEE. The CDR3 sequence is CASSVELGLETQYF. CDR3 nucleotides: TGTGCCAGCAGCGTAGAGTTGGGATTGGAGACCCAGTACTTC.

The chain uses TRBV4-2 and TRBJ2-5; 9 nucleotides line up with TRBD2. The J segment lost 1 base and the V segment lost 4 bases, leaving 19 bases of the junction unmatched. The length of the CDR3 is 20 residues. CDR1 and CDR2 (germline): LGHNA, YNFKEQ. For the CDR3, the DNA is TGTGCCAGCAGCCTCAGGCAAGCCGCTTCTAGCGGGGACTTCCAAGAGACCCAGTACTTC. Residues: CASSLRQAASSGDFQETQYF.

This clone has just a few counts. This chain joins TRBV4-1 and TRBJ2-7; D tentatively reads TRBD1 or TRBD2 (5 bases each). V lost 0 bases and J 7 bases, leaving 25 bases between the germline ends. The CDR3 length is 18 residues. CDR1 and CDR2 from the germline V gene are MGHRA and YSYEKL. Here the CDR3 reads CASSQEVTPGTLSPEQYF. The CDR3 DNA reads TGCGCCAGCAGCCAAGAGGTGACCCCCGGGACCCTAAGTCCGGAGCAGTACTTC.

The CDR3: CAWSVRGGTHDYSNQPQHF. In nucleotides, the CDR3 is TGTGCCTGGAGTGTACGGGGAGGGACACACGATTATAGCAATCAGCCCCAGCATTTT. This chain connects TRBV30 to TRBJ1-5; possible D gene TRBD1, 6 bases. This CDR3 has 19 residues. Deletions cut 0 bases from V and 0 bases from J, with 21 bases between. Germline CDR1 is GTSNPN and CDR2 is SVGIG (reference sequence). Using reference TRBV30 and TRBJ1-5 for the parts outside the CDR3, the full variable domain is SQTIHQWPATLVQPVGSPLSLECTVEGTSNPNLYWYRQAAGRGLQLLFYSVGIGQISSEVPQNLSASRPQDRQFILSSKKLLLSDSGFYLCAWSVRGGTHDYSNQPQHFGDGTRLSIL.